This T cell receptor beta chain was retrieved from a study of blood T cell repertoires in COVID-19. The wider study: Whether acute or convalescent, the COVID-19 samples came from the United States, Italy and Spain. In each case, the material was cDNA or gDNA derived from T cells, B-cell-depleted T cells, or PBMCs.

The CDR3 spans 14 residues. Trimming shortened V by 6 bases and J by 3 bases, and 13 bases separated the two germline ends. Germline lookup yields CDR1 SGDLS and CDR2 YYNGEE. Original processing notes: Amplification of reference gene primers provided the estimated nucleated cell counts. The protocol was immunoSEQ multiplex PCR, while the TCRdb copy is restricted to in-frame clones and leaves out a portion. The V and J calls and clone size were taken over from that table, and D and trimming were inferred from the DNA. This table holds tens of thousands of clones, 90% found once. The rearrangement joins TRBV9 to TRBJ2-1; D is uncertain. Sequenced material: peripheral blood. This sequence originates from a man between 50 and 59 years old with acute or convalescent COVID-19. The CDR3 nucleotides read TGTGCCAGCACCCAAACTGATATCTACAATGAGCAGTTCTTC. Translating gives CASTQTDIYNEQFF. Full variable domain (remainder filled in from reference TRBV9 and TRBJ2-1): DSGVTQTPKHLITATGQRVTLRCSPRSGDLSVYWYQQSLDQGLQFLIQYYNGEERAKGNILERFSAQQFPDLHSELNLSSLELGDSALYFCASTQTDIYNEQFFGPGTRLTVL.